Sequencing of this T cell receptor beta chain was carried out in a study of shared clonotypes between healthy human individuals. This CDR3 has 15 residues. Germline CDR1 LNHDA, CDR2 SQIVND (reference sequence). V shed 4 bases and J shed 5 bases, with 18 bases lying between them. Whole-study results and caveats: Compared with memory subsets, naive subsets generally had larger estimated richness. It was observed that 5% to 6.5% of naive CD4 clonotypes were shared across several donors.

The repertoire was sequenced with immunoSEQ multiplex PCR; TCRdb's copy has only in-frame clones and lacks some. The table lists approximately 1.9 million clones, roughly 93% of them singletons. On this clone: The antigen remains undetermined.

As defined, naive CD8 cells were CD45RO-negative and positively selected for CCR7, with terminally differentiated effector memory CD45RA+ cells excluded. This sequence joins TRBV19 and TRBJ2-7; TRBD2 might be the D (5 bases). Sequenced input: naive CD8+ T cells from PBMCs. The TCR comes from a man between 18 and 35 years old in good health. Some clones in this sample may be carry-over from other donors' samples. CDR3 DNA: TGTGCCAGTAGTACCATAAACGGGGATTTGCACGAGCAGTACTTC. It encodes CASSTINGDLHEQYF. Based on the CDR3 plus reference TRBV19 and TRBJ2-7, the full variable domain is DGGITQSPKYLFRKEGQNVTLSCEQNLNHDAMYWYRQDPGQGLRLIYYSQIVNDFQKGDIAEGYSVSREKKESFPLTVTSAQKNPTAFYLCASSTINGDLHEQYFGPGTRLTVT.